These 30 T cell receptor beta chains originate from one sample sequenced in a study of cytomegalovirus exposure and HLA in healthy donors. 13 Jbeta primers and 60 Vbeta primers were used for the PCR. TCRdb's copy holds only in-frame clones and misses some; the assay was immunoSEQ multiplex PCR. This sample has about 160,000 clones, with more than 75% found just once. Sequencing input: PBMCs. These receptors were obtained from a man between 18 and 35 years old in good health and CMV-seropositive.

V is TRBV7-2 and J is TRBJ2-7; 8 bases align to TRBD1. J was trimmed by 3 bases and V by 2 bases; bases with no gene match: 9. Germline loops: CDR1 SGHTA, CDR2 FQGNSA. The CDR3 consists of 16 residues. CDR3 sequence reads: CASSLLAGGASYEQYF. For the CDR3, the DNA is TGTGCCAGCAGCTTACTCGCAGGGGGCGCAAGCTACGAGCAGTACTTC.

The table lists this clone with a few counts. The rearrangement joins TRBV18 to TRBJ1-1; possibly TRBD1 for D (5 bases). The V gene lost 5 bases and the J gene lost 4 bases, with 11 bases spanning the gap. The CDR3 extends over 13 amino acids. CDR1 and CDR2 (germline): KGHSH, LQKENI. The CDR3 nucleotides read TGTGCCAGCTCAATGACAGAAGGCACTGAAGCTTTCTTT. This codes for CASSMTEGTEAFF.

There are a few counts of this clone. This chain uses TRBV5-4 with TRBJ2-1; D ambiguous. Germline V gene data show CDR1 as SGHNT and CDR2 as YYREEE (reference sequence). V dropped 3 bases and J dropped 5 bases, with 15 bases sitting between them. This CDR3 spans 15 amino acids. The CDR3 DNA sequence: TGTGCCAGCAGCTGGCCCTCGCCCGCAGACAATGAGCAGTTCTTC. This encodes CASSWPSPADNEQFF.

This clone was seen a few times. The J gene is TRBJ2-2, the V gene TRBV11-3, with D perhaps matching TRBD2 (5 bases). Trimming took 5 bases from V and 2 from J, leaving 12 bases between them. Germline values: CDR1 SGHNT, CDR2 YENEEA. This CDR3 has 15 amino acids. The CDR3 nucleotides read TGTGCCAGCAGCCCCAGGACTGATAACACCGGGGAGCTGTTTTTT. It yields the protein CASSPRTDNTGELFF.

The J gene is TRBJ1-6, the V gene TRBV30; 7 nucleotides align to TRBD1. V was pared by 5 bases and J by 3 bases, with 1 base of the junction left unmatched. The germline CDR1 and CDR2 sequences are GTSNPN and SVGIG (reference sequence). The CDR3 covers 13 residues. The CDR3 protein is CAWWDSYNSPLHF. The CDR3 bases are TGTGCCTGGTGGGACAGCTATAATTCACCCCTCCACTTT.

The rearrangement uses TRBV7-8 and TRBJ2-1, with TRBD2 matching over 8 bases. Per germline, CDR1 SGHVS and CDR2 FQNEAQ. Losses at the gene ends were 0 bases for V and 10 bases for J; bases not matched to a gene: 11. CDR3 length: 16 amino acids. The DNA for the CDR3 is TGTGCCAGCAGCTTAGCGCTCGGGACTAGATTTGGCGAGCAGTTCTTC. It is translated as CASSLALGTRFGEQFF. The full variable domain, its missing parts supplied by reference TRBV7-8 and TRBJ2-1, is GAGVSQSPRYKVAKRGQDVALRCDPISGHVSLFWYQQALGQGPEFLTYFQNEAQLDKSGLPSDRFFAERPEGSVSTLKIQRTQQEDSAVYLCASSLALGTRFGEQFFGPGTRLTVL.

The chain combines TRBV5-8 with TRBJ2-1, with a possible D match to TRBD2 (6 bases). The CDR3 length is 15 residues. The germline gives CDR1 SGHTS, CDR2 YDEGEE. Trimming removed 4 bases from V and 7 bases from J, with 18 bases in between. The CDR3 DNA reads TGTGCCAGCAGCGCAACTAGCCTATGGGATAATGAGCAGTTCTTC. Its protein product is CASSATSLWDNEQFF.

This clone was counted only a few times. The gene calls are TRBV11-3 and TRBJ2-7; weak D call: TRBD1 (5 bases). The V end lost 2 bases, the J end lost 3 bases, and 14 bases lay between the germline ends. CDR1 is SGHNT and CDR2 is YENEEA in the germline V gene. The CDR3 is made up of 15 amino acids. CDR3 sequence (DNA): TGTGCCAGCAGCTTAATGTCACACGACAGCTACGAGCAGTACTTC. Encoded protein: CASSLMSHDSYEQYF.

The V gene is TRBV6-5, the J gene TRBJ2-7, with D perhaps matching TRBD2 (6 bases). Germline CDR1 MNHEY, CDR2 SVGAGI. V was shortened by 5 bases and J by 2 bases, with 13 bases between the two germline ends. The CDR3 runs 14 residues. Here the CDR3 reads CASSPRDSTYEQYF. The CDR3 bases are TGTGCCAGCAGTCCCCGGGACTCCACCTACGAGCAGTACTTC.

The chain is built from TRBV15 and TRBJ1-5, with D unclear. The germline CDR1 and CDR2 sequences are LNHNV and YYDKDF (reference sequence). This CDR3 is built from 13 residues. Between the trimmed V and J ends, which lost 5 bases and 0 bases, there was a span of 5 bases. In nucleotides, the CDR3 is TGTGCCACCAGCTCGGGTAGCAATCAGCCCCAGCATTTT. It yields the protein CATSSGSNQPQHF.

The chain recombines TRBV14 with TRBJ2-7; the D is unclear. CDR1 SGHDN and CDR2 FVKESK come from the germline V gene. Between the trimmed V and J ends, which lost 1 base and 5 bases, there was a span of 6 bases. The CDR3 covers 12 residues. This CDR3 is CASSQVGHEQYF. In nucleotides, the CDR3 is TGTGCCAGCAGCCAAGTCGGTCACGAGCAGTACTTC. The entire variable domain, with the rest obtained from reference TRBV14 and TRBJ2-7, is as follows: EAGVTQFPSHSVIEKGQTVTLRCDPISGHDNLYWYRRVMGKEIKFLLHFVKESKQDESGMPNNRFLAERTGGTYSTLKVQPAELEDSGVYFCASSQVGHEQYFGPGTRLTVT.

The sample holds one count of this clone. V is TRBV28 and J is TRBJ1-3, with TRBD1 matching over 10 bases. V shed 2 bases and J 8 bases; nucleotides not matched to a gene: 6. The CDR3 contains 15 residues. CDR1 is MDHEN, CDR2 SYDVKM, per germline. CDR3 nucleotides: TGTGCCAGCAGTTTACGACGACAGGGGGCGGACACCATATATTTT. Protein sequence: CASSLRRQGADTIYF.

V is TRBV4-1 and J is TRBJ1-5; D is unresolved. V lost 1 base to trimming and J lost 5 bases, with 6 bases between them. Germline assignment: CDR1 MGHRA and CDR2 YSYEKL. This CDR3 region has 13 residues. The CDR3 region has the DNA TGCGCCAGCAGCCAAGCTCCGTATCAGCCCCAGCATTTT. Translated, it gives CASSQAPYQPQHF.

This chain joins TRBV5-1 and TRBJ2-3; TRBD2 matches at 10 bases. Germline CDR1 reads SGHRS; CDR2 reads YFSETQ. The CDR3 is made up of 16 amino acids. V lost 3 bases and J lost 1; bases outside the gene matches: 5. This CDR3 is CASSSPSGGRTDTQYF. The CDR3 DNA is TGCGCCAGCAGCTCCCCTAGCGGGGGACGCACAGATACGCAGTATTTT.

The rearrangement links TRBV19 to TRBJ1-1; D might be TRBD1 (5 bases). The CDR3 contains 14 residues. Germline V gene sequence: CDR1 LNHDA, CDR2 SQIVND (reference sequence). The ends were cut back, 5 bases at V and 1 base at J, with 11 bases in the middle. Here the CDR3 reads CASSPQGRNTEAFF. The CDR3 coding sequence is TGTGCCAGTAGTCCCCAGGGTAGGAACACTGAAGCTTTCTTT.

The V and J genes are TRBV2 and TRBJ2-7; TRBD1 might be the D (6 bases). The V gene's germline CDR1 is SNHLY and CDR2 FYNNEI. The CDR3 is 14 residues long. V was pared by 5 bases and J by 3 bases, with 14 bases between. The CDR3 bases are TGTGCCAGCAGTCCCCGTAGGGGGAGCTACGAGCAGTACTTC. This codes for CASSPRRGSYEQYF.

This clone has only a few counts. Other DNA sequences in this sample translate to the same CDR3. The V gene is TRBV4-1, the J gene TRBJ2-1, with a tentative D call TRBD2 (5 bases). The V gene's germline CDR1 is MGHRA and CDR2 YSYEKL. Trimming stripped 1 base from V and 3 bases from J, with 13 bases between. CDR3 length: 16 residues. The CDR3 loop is CASSQVDLVSYNEQFF. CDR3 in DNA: TGCGCCAGCAGCCAAGTGGACTTGGTAAGCTACAATGAGCAGTTCTTC.

As DNA, the CDR3 is TGTGCCAGCAGTCGCCTGGGACAGCCTGAACAGCCCCAGCATTTT. This translates into CASSRLGQPEQPQHF. The chain uses TRBV6-5 and TRBJ1-5; TRBD1 matches 7 bases. The J segment lost 7 bases and the V segment lost 5 bases, leaving 11 bases of the junction unmatched. CDR1 is MNHEY, CDR2 SVGAGI, per germline. The CDR3 has 15 amino acids.

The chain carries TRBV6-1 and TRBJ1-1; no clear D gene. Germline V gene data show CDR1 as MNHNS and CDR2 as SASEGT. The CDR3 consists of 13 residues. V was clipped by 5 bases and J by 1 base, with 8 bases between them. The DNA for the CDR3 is TGTGCCAGCAGTTTCGGGAAGAACACTGAAGCTTTCTTT. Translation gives CASSFGKNTEAFF.

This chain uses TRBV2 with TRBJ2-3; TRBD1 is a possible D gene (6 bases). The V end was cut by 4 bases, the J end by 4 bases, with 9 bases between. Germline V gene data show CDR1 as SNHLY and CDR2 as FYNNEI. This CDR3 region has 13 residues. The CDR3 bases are TGTGCCAGCAGTGTACAGGGTCCAGATACGCAGTATTTT. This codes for CASSVQGPDTQYF. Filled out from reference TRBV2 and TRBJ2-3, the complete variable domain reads EPEVTQTPSHQVTQMGQEVILRCVPISNHLYFYWYRQILGQKVEFLVSFYNNEISEKSEIFDDQFSVERPDGSNFTLKIRSTKLEDSAMYFCASSVQGPDTQYFGPGTRLTVL.

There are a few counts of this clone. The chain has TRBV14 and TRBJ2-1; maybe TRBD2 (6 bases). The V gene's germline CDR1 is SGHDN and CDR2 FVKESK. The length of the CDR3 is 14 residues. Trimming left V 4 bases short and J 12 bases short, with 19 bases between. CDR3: CASSPGTSGWVQFF. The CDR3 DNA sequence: TGTGCCAGCAGCCCAGGGACTTCCGGCTGGGTGCAGTTCTTC. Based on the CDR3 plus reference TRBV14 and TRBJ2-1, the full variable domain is EAGVTQFPSHSVIEKGQTVTLRCDPISGHDNLYWYRRVMGKEIKFLLHFVKESKQDESGMPNNRFLAERTGGTYSTLKVQPAELEDSGVYFCASSPGTSGWVQFFGPGTRLTVL.

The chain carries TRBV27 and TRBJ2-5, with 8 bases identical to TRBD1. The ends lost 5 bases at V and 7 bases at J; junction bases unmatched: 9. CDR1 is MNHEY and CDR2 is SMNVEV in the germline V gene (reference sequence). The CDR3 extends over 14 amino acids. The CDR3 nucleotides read TGTGCCAGCAGTGAAGGACAGGGTGGCGTGACCCAGTACTTC. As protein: CASSEGQGGVTQYF.

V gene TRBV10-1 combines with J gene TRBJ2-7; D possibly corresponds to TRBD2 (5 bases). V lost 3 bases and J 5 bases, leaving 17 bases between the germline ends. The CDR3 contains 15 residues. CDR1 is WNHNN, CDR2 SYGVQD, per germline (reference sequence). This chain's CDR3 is CASSDTQAVANEQYF. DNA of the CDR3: TGCGCCAGCAGTGACACCCAAGCGGTTGCCAACGAGCAGTACTTC.

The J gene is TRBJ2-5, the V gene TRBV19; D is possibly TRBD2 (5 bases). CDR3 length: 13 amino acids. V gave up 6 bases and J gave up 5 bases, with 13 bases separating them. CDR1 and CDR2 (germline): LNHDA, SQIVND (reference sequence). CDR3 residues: CASRSGNIETQYF. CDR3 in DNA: TGTGCCAGTAGGTCCGGGAATATCGAGACCCAGTACTTC. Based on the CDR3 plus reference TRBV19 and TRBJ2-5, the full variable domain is DGGITQSPKYLFRKEGQNVTLSCEQNLNHDAMYWYRQDPGQGLRLIYYSQIVNDFQKGDIAEGYSVSREKKESFPLTVTSAQKNPTAFYLCASRSGNIETQYFGPGTRLLVL.

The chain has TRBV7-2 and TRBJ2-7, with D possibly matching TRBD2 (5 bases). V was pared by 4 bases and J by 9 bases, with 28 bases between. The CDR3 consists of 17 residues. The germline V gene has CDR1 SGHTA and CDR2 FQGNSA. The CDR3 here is CASSSPLLERASLAQYF. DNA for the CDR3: TGTGCCAGCAGCTCTCCACTTCTGGAGAGGGCCTCTCTTGCGCAGTACTTC.

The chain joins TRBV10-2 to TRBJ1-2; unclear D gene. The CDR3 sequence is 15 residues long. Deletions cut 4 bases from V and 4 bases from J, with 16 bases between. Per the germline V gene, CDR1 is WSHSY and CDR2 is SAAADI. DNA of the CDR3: TGCGCCAGCAGTGGCCTTGTCAGGTCGACCTATGGCTACACCTTC. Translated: CASSGLVRSTYGYTF.

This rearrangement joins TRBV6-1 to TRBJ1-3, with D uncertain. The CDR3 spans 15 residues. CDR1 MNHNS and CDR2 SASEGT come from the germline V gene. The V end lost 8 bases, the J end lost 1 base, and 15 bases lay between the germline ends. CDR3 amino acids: CASGSTYPSGNTIYF. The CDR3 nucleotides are TGTGCCAGCGGTTCGACATACCCATCTGGAAACACCATATATTTT.

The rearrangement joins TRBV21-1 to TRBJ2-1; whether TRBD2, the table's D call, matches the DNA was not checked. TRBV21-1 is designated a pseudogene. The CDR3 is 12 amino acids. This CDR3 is CAREGLDYEQFF. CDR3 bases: TGTGCCAGAGAGGGACTAGACTATGAGCAGTTCTTC.

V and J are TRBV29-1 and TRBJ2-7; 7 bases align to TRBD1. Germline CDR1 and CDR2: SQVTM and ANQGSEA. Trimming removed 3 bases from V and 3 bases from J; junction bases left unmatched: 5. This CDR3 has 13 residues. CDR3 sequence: CSVDGRDSYEQYF. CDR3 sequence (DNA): TGCAGCGTTGATGGCAGGGACAGCTACGAGCAGTACTTC.

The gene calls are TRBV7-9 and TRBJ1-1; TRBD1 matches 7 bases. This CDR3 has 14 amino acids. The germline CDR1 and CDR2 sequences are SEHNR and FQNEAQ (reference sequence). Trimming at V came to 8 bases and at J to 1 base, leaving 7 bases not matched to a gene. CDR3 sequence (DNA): TGTGCCAGCGATCTGGGACAGAAGAACACTGAAGCTTTCTTT. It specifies CASDLGQKNTEAFF. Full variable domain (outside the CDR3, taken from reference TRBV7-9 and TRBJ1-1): DTGVSQNPRHKITKRGQNVTFRCDPISEHNRLYWYRQTLGQGPEFLTYFQNEAQLEKSRLLSDRFSAERPKGSFSTLEIQRTEQGDSAMYLCASDLGQKNTEAFFGQGTRLTVV.